The rows below give T cell receptor beta chains drawn from one sample of a study of T cell responses to AZD1222 COVID-19 vaccine. Sequencing was performed with immunoSEQ multiplex PCR; in TCRdb, only in-frame clones are kept and a portion is missing. In the table there are under 200,000 clones, more than 80% of which are singletons. Sequencing was performed on peripheral blood, taken 28 days after the second dose of the MenACWY control vaccine. These TCRs come from an adult who received the MenACWY meningococcal vaccine as a control. CDR3s include the opening cysteine and the closing phenylalanine or tryptophan. D genes are given only for firm matches. Clone size appears in some rows only: once, few, many, or a class for an expanded clone.

D gene,V gene,J gene,clone size,CDR3 protein,CDR3 DNA
NA,TRBV15,TRBJ1-4,NA,CATSRDGSRSEKLFF,TGTGCCACCAGCAGAGATGGCAGTAGGAGTGAAAAACTGTTTTTT
NA,TRBV7-3,TRBJ2-2,NA,CASSFNRDTGELFF,TGTGCCAGCAGCTTCAACCGAGACACCGGGGAGCTGTTTTTT
NA,TRBV21-1,TRBJ2-1,NA,CASSRRVLAGGQRGFF,TGTGCCAGCAGCAGGCGGGTACTAGCGGGAGGGCAGCGCGGGTTCTTC
NA,TRBV11-3,TRBJ2-1,NA,CASSIHRLDEQFF,TGTGCCAGCAGCATCCACAGATTGGATGAGCAGTTCTTC
NA,TRBV19,TRBJ2-5,NA,CASRSEGKETQYF,TGTGCCAGTAGGTCAGAGGGGAAAGAGACCCAGTACTTC
NA,TRBV12-2,TRBJ2-5,NA,CASRLARGTAEETQYF,TGTGCAAGTCGCTTAGCGCGGGGGACTGCAGAAGAGACCCAGTACTTC
NA,TRBV19,TRBJ1-3,NA,CASSINLGGGGNTIYF,TGTGCCAGTAGTATCAACCTGGGCGGTGGCGGAAACACCATATATTTT
NA,TRBV3-1/TRBV3-2,TRBJ1-6,NA,CASSQDSGGALSNSPLHF,TGTGCCAGCAGCCAAGATTCGGGGGGGGCGCTAAGTAATTCACCCCTCCACTTT
NA,TRBV5-6,TRBJ2-7,NA,CASSLKGSSYEQYF,TGTGCCAGCAGCTTGAAGGGCAGCTCCTACGAGCAGTACTTC
NA,TRBV7-9,TRBJ2-7,NA,CASSFWQGTSYEQYF,TGTGCCAGCAGCTTTTGGCAGGGGACCTCCTACGAGCAGTACTTC
TRBD1,TRBV29-1,TRBJ1-1,NA,CSVDRANTEAFF,TGCAGCGTGGACAGGGCGAACACTGAAGCTTTCTTT
NA,TRBV18,TRBJ2-7,NA,CASSQRGTYEQYF,TGTGCCAGCTCACAGCGAGGGACCTACGAGCAGTACTTC
TRBD1,TRBV19,TRBJ1-3,NA,CASNQGATGNTIYF,TGTGCCAGTAACCAGGGGGCGACTGGAAACACCATATATTTT
NA,TRBV5-1,TRBJ1-1,once,CASSDRVNTEAFF,TGCGCCAGCAGCGACAGAGTGAACACTGAAGCTTTCTTT
NA,TRBV7-8,TRBJ2-7,NA,CASSAFGGRVYEQYF,TGTGCCAGCAGCGCCTTTGGGGGCCGAGTCTACGAGCAGTACTTC
NA,TRBV5-1,TRBJ2-7,NA,CASSSVGGVSSYEQYF,TGCGCCAGCAGCTCGGTCGGGGGTGTCTCCTCCTACGAGCAGTACTTC
NA,TRBV30,TRBJ1-6,NA,CASTTGLNSPLHF,TGTGCCTCTACGACAGGTCTTAATTCACCCCTCCACTTT
NA,TRBV9,TRBJ1-3,NA,CASSVREAGANTIYF,TGTGCCAGCAGCGTACGGGAAGCAGGGGCGAACACCATATATTTT
NA,TRBV30,TRBJ1-2,few,CAWFDLSHYGYTF,TGTGCCTGGTTCGACCTCAGCCACTATGGCTACACCTTC
NA,TRBV5-1,TRBJ2-4,NA,CASSGTIAKNIQYF,TGCGCCAGCAGCGGGACCATAGCCAAAAACATTCAGTACTTC
TRBD1,TRBV18,TRBJ1-4,NA,CASSPSVSRTGGGEKLFF,TGTGCCAGCTCACCATCAGTTTCAAGGACAGGGGGAGGTGAAAAACTGTTTTTT
NA,TRBV7-2,TRBJ2-7,NA,CASSLEGRFSEQYF,TGTGCCAGCAGCTTAGAGGGTAGGTTCAGCGAGCAGTACTTC
NA,TRBV29-1,TRBJ1-4,NA,CSAAGEAGAKLFF,TGCAGCGCCGCTGGGGAGGCCGGGGCAAAACTGTTTTTT
NA,TRBV11-2,TRBJ2-2,NA,CASSSGRRNTGELFF,TGTGCCAGCAGCTCGGGACGGAGGAACACCGGGGAGCTGTTTTTT
NA,TRBV7-6,TRBJ1-1,NA,CASSSLDAEAFF,TGTGCCAGCAGCTCCCTCGACGCTGAAGCTTTCTTT
NA,TRBV28,TRBJ2-2,NA,CASSLWGSAGELFF,TGTGCCAGCAGTTTATGGGGGTCGGCCGGGGAGCTGTTTTTT
TRBD2,TRBV6-4,TRBJ2-1,NA,CASSLLAGGLNEQFF,TGTGCCAGCAGTCTACTAGCGGGAGGGTTGAATGAGCAGTTCTTC
TRBD1,TRBV19,TRBJ1-1,NA,CASSVIQGAGVNTEAFF,TGTGCCAGTAGTGTTATACAGGGGGCGGGAGTGAACACTGAAGCTTTCTTT
TRBD1,TRBV4-1,TRBJ1-3,NA,CASSQETGTGLNTIYF,TGCGCCAGCAGCCAGGAAACCGGGACAGGCCTAAACACCATATATTTT
TRBD2,TRBV29-1,TRBJ2-2,NA,CSVVGGAMNTGELFF,TGCAGCGTTGTCGGGGGGGCGATGAACACCGGGGAGCTGTTTTTT
NA,TRBV5-1,TRBJ2-2,NA,CASKIPNTGELFF,TGCGCCAGCAAGATTCCGAACACCGGGGAGCTGTTTTTT
NA,TRBV18,TRBJ2-2,few,CASSPGVNTGELFF,TGTGCCAGCTCACCCGGGGTGAACACCGGGGAGCTGTTTTTT
NA,TRBV4-2,TRBJ2-5,once,CASSPGGRGETQYF,TGTGCCAGCAGCCCGGGGGGCCGAGGAGAGACCCAGTACTTC
NA,TRBV6-4,TRBJ1-3,NA,CASSDSSTPDRSGNTIYF,TGTGCCAGCAGTGACTCGAGTACTCCAGACCGCTCTGGAAACACCATATATTTT
TRBD1,TRBV30,TRBJ1-5,NA,CAWTQGTATLGEPQHF,TGTGCCTGGACTCAAGGGACAGCCACCCTAGGGGAGCCCCAGCATTTT
TRBD1,TRBV24-1,TRBJ2-7,NA,CATSDSDRVGVGEQYF,TGTGCCACCAGTGACTCCGACAGGGTCGGGGTGGGCGAGCAGTACTTC
NA,TRBV6-5,TRBJ1-4,few,CASTEVMREKLFF,TGTGCCAGCACGGAGGTGATGAGGGAAAAACTGTTTTTT
NA,TRBV4-2,TRBJ1-6,NA,CASSQDRGTGNSPLHF,TGTGCCAGCAGCCAAGATCGTGGGACCGGCAATTCACCCCTCCACTTT